These 4 T cell receptor beta chains originate from one sample sequenced in a study of control samples from healthy donors and cancer patients. Clones were sequenced by immunoSEQ multiplex PCR, and TCRdb holds only the in-frame ones, with some missing. The sample includes 150,000 to 200,000 clones. Source material: blood. These receptor sequences come from a woman between 25 and 40 years old in good health.

The rearrangement joins TRBV28 to TRBJ1-5; the D gene is possibly TRBD1 (6 bases). CDR3 length equals 15 residues. The V and J ends lost 6 bases and 6 bases respectively, with 18 bases between them. Germline V gives CDR1 MDHEN, CDR2 SYDVKM. The CDR3 DNA reads as TGTGCCAGCAGAATATCGGGGGGCGGAGGTCAGCCCCAGCATTTT. It yields the protein CASRISGGGGQPQHF.

V and J are TRBV3-1 (or the pseudogene TRBV3-2) and TRBJ2-7; TRBD2 aligns across 8 bases. V shed 2 bases and J 2 bases; nucleotides not matched to a gene: 2. The CDR3 runs 14 residues. CDR1 and CDR2 (germline): LGHDT, YNNKEL (reference sequence). In DNA, the CDR3 is TGTGCCAGCAGCCAAAGCGGGGGTACCTACGAGCAGTACTTC. The encoded protein is CASSQSGGTYEQYF.

The chain joins TRBV4-3 to TRBJ2-2; tentatively, D is TRBD1 (6 bases). Germline CDR1 reads LGHNA; CDR2 reads YSLEER. The CDR3 has 17 residues. V was shortened by 0 bases and J by 6 bases, with 17 bases between the two germline ends. In nucleotides, the CDR3 is TGCGCCAGCAGCCAAGATGGATTCGGGCAGGGGTCCGGGGAGCTGTTTTTT. It translates to CASSQDGFGQGSGELFF.

This sequence joins TRBV4-1 and TRBJ1-5; D is perhaps TRBD1 (5 bases). Trimming pared 1 base from V and 7 bases from J, leaving 8 bases between. This CDR3 spans 13 amino acids. Germline lookup yields CDR1 MGHRA and CDR2 YSYEKL. As DNA, the CDR3 is TGCGCCAGCAGCCAAGCTGCAGGGCAGCCCCAGCATTTT. Protein product: CASSQAAGQPQHF.